The 31 T cell receptor beta chains reported below all come from one sample, sequenced in a study of cytomegalovirus exposure and HLA in healthy donors. Primers included in the PCR were 60 Vbeta and 13 Jbeta primers. The protocol was immunoSEQ multiplex PCR, while the TCRdb copy is restricted to in-frame clones and leaves out a portion. In the table there are 150,000 or so clones, about three quarters of which are singletons. Sequencing used PBMCs. The receptor source for this set is a male donor in good health and CMV-seronegative.

This chain links TRBV2 with TRBJ2-3; 9 positions agree with TRBD1. V lost 10 bases and J lost 3; bases outside the gene matches: 11. Germline V gives CDR1 SNHLY, CDR2 FYNNEI. The CDR3 is 15 residues long. The CDR3 DNA reads as TGTGCCAACCAACCGGGACAGGGTTGGACAGATACGCAGTATTTT. Protein: CANQPGQGWTDTQYF.

The V and J genes are TRBV5-1 and TRBJ1-6; D is perhaps TRBD1 (6 bases). The CDR3 is 15 residues long. CDR1 and CDR2 (germline): SGHRS, YFSETQ. Trimming cost V 0 bases and J 7 bases, with 11 bases left between them. Written as DNA, the CDR3 is TGCGCCAGCAGCTTGGAATGGACAGCCAATTCACCCCTCCACTTT. This gives the protein CASSLEWTANSPLHF.

About this clone: The sample contains more than one DNA sequence encoding this CDR3. This chain uses TRBV6-5 with TRBJ1-2, with D possibly matching TRBD1 (6 bases). Trimming removed 6 bases from V and 8 bases from J, with 13 bases in between. Germline V gene lookup returns CDR1 MNHEY and CDR2 SVGAGI. The CDR3 contains 12 residues. This CDR3 reads CASSSSGEGYTF. For the CDR3, the DNA is TGTGCCAGCAGCTCGTCAGGGGAGGGCTACACCTTC.

As concerns this clone: Germline is not matched at one junction end, which may reflect a read error. The chain uses TRBV5-1 and TRBJ2-3; a possible D gene is TRBD1 (5 bases). Germline V gene sequence: CDR1 SGHRS, CDR2 YFSETQ. This CDR3 region has 14 residues. In nucleotides, the CDR3 is TGCGCCAGCGGCTTGGTCCAGGGTTGGGATACGCAGTATTTT. The encoded protein is CASGLVQGWDTQYF.

The genes are TRBV6-6 and TRBJ2-7; 7 bases fit TRBD1. V dropped 5 bases and J dropped 2; count of bases not matched to a gene: 6. Germline V gene sequence: CDR1 MNHNY, CDR2 SVGAGI (reference sequence). CDR3 length: 14 residues. CDR3 nucleotide sequence: TGTGCCAGCAGTACCGGGACAGTAACCTACGAGCAGTACTTC. Protein sequence: CASSTGTVTYEQYF.

The chain uses TRBV10-3 and TRBJ1-2; 9 nucleotides line up with TRBD1. V lost 2 bases and J lost 10; bases outside the gene matches: 11. This CDR3 has 15 amino acids. CDR1 is ENHRY and CDR2 is SYGVKD in the germline V gene. The CDR3 region has the DNA TGTGCCATCAGTGAGGGCCAACAGGGGGCGTCCCCCTACACCTTC. It specifies CAISEGQQGASPYTF.

The chain recombines TRBV19 with TRBJ1-2, with D unclear. Looked up from germline, CDR1 is LNHDA and CDR2 is SQIVND (reference sequence). CDR3 size: 11 residues. V lost 8 bases and J 2 bases, leaving 6 bases between the germline ends. This chain's CDR3 is CASALNYGYTF. The CDR3 DNA follows: TGTGCCAGTGCGTTGAACTATGGCTACACCTTC.

For this clone: An end of the junction differs from the germline gene, which may be a read error. The chain uses TRBV7-9 and TRBJ1-4; 7 bases map to TRBD1. This CDR3 comprises 16 residues. Germline V lookup: CDR1 SEHNR, CDR2 FQNEAQ (reference sequence). The CDR3 loop is CSSSLRTGATNEKLFF. Here the CDR3 DNA reads TGTTCCAGCAGCCTCAGGACAGGCGCAACTAATGAAAAACTGTTTTTT.

CDR3 nucleotide sequence: TGTGCCAGCAGCCCCCGTATCCCGACCCAGTACTTC. Translating it yields CASSPRIPTQYF. J is TRBJ2-5 and V is TRBV7-9; no firm D call. This CDR3 is 12 amino acids long. Trimming removed 5 bases from V and 7 bases from J, with 11 bases in between. The germline V gene encodes CDR1 SEHNR and CDR2 FQNEAQ (reference sequence).

This sequence joins TRBV2 and TRBJ1-3, with TRBD1 as a possible D gene (6 bases). There are 14 residues in the CDR3. V lost 7 bases and J lost 4, with 14 bases in between. Germline loops: CDR1 SNHLY, CDR2 FYNNEI. Written as DNA, the CDR3 is TGTGCCAGCATCCGATCGGGGGGCGGAAACACCATATATTTT. Translation gives CASIRSGGGNTIYF.

J is TRBJ2-3 and V is TRBV4-3; 7 bases align to TRBD1. Trimming at V came to 4 bases and at J to 4 bases, leaving 5 bases not matched to a gene. CDR3 length equals 14 residues. CDR1 and CDR2 from the germline V gene are LGHNA and YSLEER. The CDR3 loop is CASSLSTGPDTQYF. Here the CDR3 DNA reads TGCGCCAGCAGCCTATCGACAGGGCCAGATACGCAGTATTTT.

The V call is TRBV4-2, the J call TRBJ2-1; a weak D match, TRBD2 (6 bases). The V gene lost 1 base and the J gene lost 6 bases, with 13 bases spanning the gap. Germline lookup yields CDR1 LGHNA and CDR2 YNFKEQ. The CDR3 is 15 residues long. The CDR3 bases are TGTGCCAGCAGCCAAGCACCCCCGGGAGTCAATGAGCAGTTCTTC. Its protein product is CASSQAPPGVNEQFF.

There are a few counts of this clone. This specimen includes other DNA sequences encoding the same CDR3. The J gene is TRBJ1-5, the V gene TRBV5-1; 11 nucleotides line up with TRBD1. V shed 4 bases, J shed 7 bases, and the junction held 7 bases outside the gene matches. The length of the CDR3 is 15 residues. In germline, CDR1 is SGHRS, CDR2 YFSETQ. Written as DNA, the CDR3 is TGCGCCAGCAGCCCCGGACAGGGGGCCGGACAGCCCCAGCATTTT. It is translated as CASSPGQGAGQPQHF.

This clone was found a few times. The chain couples TRBV10-3 to TRBJ1-5; D is possibly TRBD1 (6 bases). The CDR3 runs 15 residues. Germline V gene lookup returns CDR1 ENHRY and CDR2 SYGVKD. V was shortened by 0 bases and J by 4 bases, with 10 bases between the two germline ends. CDR3 loop: CAISESNQGNQPQHF. In DNA, the CDR3 is TGTGCCATCAGTGAGTCGAATCAGGGGAATCAGCCCCAGCATTTT.

Remarks on this clone: Relative to the germline gene, one junction end is altered; a read error may explain this. CDR3 sequence: CASNQGGGSRGNEQFF. In nucleotides, the CDR3 is TGTGCCAGCAACCAAGGTGGCGGGAGCCGAGGGAATGAGCAGTTCTTC. J is TRBJ2-1 and V is TRBV4-2, with TRBD2 matching 7 bases. The CDR3 runs to 16 residues. Germline loops: CDR1 LGHNA, CDR2 YNFKEQ.

This chain links TRBV12-5 with TRBJ1-6; TRBD1 is a possible D gene (5 bases). The CDR3 extends over 14 amino acids. Trimming stripped 1 base from V and 9 bases from J, with 10 bases between. CDR1 is LGHNT, CDR2 FRNRAP, per germline. The CDR3 sequence: CASGLEPGLSPLHF. CDR3 sequence (DNA): TGTGCTAGTGGTTTGGAACCAGGGCTTTCACCCCTCCACTTT. Combining the CDR3 with reference TRBV12-5 and TRBJ1-6 gives the whole variable domain DARVTQTPRHKVTEMGQEVTMRCQPILGHNTVFWYRQTMMQGLELLAYFRNRAPLDDSGMPKDRFSAEMPDATLATLKIQPSEPRDSAVYFCASGLEPGLSPLHFGNGTRLTVT.

The genes are TRBV6-5 and TRBJ1-2, with 8 bases lining up with TRBD1. The V and J ends lost 0 bases and 7 bases, in that order; junction bases with no gene match: 4. The V gene's germline CDR1 is MNHEY and CDR2 SVGAGI. The CDR3 sequence is 14 residues long. The CDR3 DNA reads as TGTGCCAGCAGTTACTCTTGGACAGGGTCTGGCTACACCTTC. Translation: CASSYSWTGSGYTF.

The genes are TRBV5-4 and TRBJ2-5; 8 bases align to TRBD1. The J call may be mistaken, given a closer DNA end match to TRBJ2-7. This CDR3 has 16 residues. The germline CDR1 and CDR2 sequences are SGHNT and YYREEE (reference sequence). CDR3 DNA: TGTGCCAGCAGCTCACCACCGACAGGGGCCTCCTACGAGCAGTACTTC. Translation: CASSSPPTGASYEQYF.

The J gene is TRBJ2-7, the V gene TRBV7-9, with D perhaps matching TRBD2 (6 bases). V lost 0 bases and J 5 bases, leaving 11 bases between the germline ends. The germline V gene encodes CDR1 SEHNR and CDR2 FQNEAQ (reference sequence). The length of the CDR3 is 14 residues. CDR3 nucleotides: TGTGCCAGCAGCTTAGCGGAGGGCTGGCACGAGCAGTACTTC. Protein product: CASSLAEGWHEQYF. Based on the CDR3 plus reference TRBV7-9 and TRBJ2-7, the full variable domain is DTGVSQNPRHKITKRGQNVTFRCDPISEHNRLYWYRQTLGQGPEFLTYFQNEAQLEKSRLLSDRFSAERPKGSFSTLEIQRTEQGDSAMYLCASSLAEGWHEQYFGPGTRLTVT.

This clone was picked up one time. This rearrangement joins TRBV5-4 to TRBJ1-3, with a tentative D call TRBD1 (5 bases). CDR3 length equals 16 residues. Trimming left V 0 bases short and J 0 bases short, with 10 bases between. Germline-derived CDR1 and CDR2 are SGHNT and YYREEE (reference sequence). CDR3 residues: CASSLVGQPSGNTIYF. The CDR3 DNA follows: TGTGCCAGCAGCTTGGTGGGGCAGCCCTCTGGAAACACCATATATTTT.

The rearrangement links TRBV9 to TRBJ1-2; a possible D gene is TRBD1 (6 bases). Germline CDR1 SGDLS, CDR2 YYNGEE. The CDR3 has 13 amino acids. V was cut by 4 bases and J by 5 bases, with 12 bases left in between. This CDR3 is CASSKQGPYGYTF. CDR3 DNA sequence: TGTGCCAGCAGCAAACAGGGCCCTTATGGCTACACCTTC.

The rearrangement joins TRBV11-3 to TRBJ2-2; TRBD1 might be the D (6 bases). V lost 0 bases to trimming and J lost 7 bases, with 12 bases between them. Germline V gene sequence: CDR1 SGHNT, CDR2 YENEEA. There are 15 residues in the CDR3. CDR3 protein: CASSLEGGLGGELFF. The CDR3 DNA sequence: TGTGCCAGCAGCTTAGAAGGGGGATTAGGCGGGGAGCTGTTTTTT.

The chain employs TRBV27 and TRBJ1-1; maybe TRBD1 (6 bases). Germline V gives CDR1 MNHEY, CDR2 SMNVEV (reference sequence). V lost 7 bases and J 5 bases, leaving 11 bases between the germline ends. The CDR3 extends over 12 amino acids. This CDR3 reads CASTSGDTEAFF. As DNA, the CDR3 is TGTGCCAGCACCTCAGGGGATACTGAAGCTTTCTTT.

The chain uses TRBV14 and TRBJ2-2; D is perhaps TRBD2 (6 bases). V dropped 1 base and J dropped 6 bases, with 9 bases sitting between them. Germline V gene data show CDR1 as SGHDN and CDR2 as FVKESK. CDR3 length equals 14 residues. The CDR3 loop is CASSQAPGAGELFF. The CDR3 DNA is TGTGCCAGCAGCCAAGCCCCGGGAGCCGGGGAGCTGTTTTTT.

This clone came up once. The chain is built from TRBV10-3 and TRBJ2-5; D remains ambiguous. The assigned J gene may be wrong: the sequence end matches TRBJ2-7 better. Germline CDR1 is ENHRY and CDR2 is SYGVKD. The CDR3 length is 12 residues. CDR3 DNA: TGTGCCATCAGTGAAACGTACTACGAGCAGTACTTC. Residues: CAISETYYEQYF.

The count of this clone is one. The chain recombines TRBV2 with TRBJ2-5, with a tentative D call TRBD1 (6 bases). The CDR3 length is 12 residues. CDR1 is SNHLY and CDR2 is FYNNEI in the germline V gene. V lost 7 bases, J lost 6 bases, and 12 bases lay in between. CDR3 sequence reads: CASTIQGKTQYF. The CDR3 DNA is TGTGCCAGCACTATTCAGGGGAAGACCCAGTACTTC.

The gene calls are TRBV5-5 and TRBJ1-1, with D uncertain. V shed 4 bases and J shed 6 bases, with 10 bases lying between them. Germline V CDR1 and CDR2: SGHKS, YYEKEE (reference sequence). CDR3 length equals 12 residues. This CDR3 is CASSPNRAEAFF. The CDR3 DNA sequence: TGTGCCAGCAGCCCAAACAGAGCTGAAGCTTTCTTT.

This chain joins TRBV9 and TRBJ1-1, with 8 nucleotides matching TRBD1. The germline V gene has CDR1 SGDLS and CDR2 YYNGEE. With 3 bases clipped from V and 1 base from J, the junction kept 2 bases outside the gene matches. The CDR3 is 14 residues long. CDR3 amino acids: CASSETGANTEAFF. In DNA, the CDR3 is TGTGCCAGCAGCGAGACAGGGGCGAACACTGAAGCTTTCTTT.

The chain recombines TRBV6-5 with TRBJ1-2; D possibly corresponds to TRBD1 (5 bases). The CDR3 has 14 amino acids. Trimming shortened V by 10 bases and J by 3 bases, and 18 bases separated the two germline ends. The germline V gene has CDR1 MNHEY and CDR2 SVGAGI. The CDR3 region is CATSGGVLDYGYTF. The CDR3 region has the DNA TGTGCCACCTCGGGAGGGGTGTTGGACTATGGCTACACCTTC.

The chain recombines TRBV11-3 with TRBJ1-4, with D possibly TRBD1 on 5 matching bases. Trimming left V 2 bases short and J 0 bases short, with 19 bases between. The CDR3 has 19 residues. Germline V CDR1 and CDR2: SGHNT, YENEEA. CDR3 DNA sequence: TGTGCCAGCAGCTTATTCCACAGGACAAAACCCGCAACTAATGAAAAACTGTTTTTT. Translated: CASSLFHRTKPATNEKLFF.

Only a few counts were recorded for this clone. The chain has TRBV4-1 and TRBJ2-4; no clear D. This CDR3 contains 17 residues. The V end lost 5 bases, the J end lost 0 bases, and 17 bases lay between the germline ends. Germline CDR1 reads MGHRA; CDR2 reads YSYEKL. The CDR3 here is CASSAGVYPIAKNIQYF. The CDR3 bases are TGCGCCAGCAGCGCAGGTGTTTATCCTATAGCCAAAAACATTCAGTACTTC.